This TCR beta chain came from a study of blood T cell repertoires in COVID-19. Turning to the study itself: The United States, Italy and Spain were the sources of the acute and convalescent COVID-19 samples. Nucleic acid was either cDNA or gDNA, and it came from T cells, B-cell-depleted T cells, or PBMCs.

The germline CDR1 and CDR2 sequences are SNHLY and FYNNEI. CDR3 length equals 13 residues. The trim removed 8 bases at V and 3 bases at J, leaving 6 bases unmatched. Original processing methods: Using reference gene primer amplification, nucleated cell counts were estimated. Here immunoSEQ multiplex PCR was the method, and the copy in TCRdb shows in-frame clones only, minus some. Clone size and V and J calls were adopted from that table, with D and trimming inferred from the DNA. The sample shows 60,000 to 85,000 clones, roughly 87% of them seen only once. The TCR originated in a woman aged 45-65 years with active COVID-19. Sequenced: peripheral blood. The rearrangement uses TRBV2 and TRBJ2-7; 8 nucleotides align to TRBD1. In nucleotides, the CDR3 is TGTGCCAGCCAGGGGGCTTTAGGCTACGAGCAGTACTTC. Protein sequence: CASQGALGYEQYF.